This TCR beta chain was profiled in a study of cytomegalovirus exposure and HLA in healthy donors. Germline V gene lookup returns CDR1 SGHVS and CDR2 FQNEAQ. The CDR3 contains 16 residues. Between the trimmed V and J ends, which lost 4 bases and 1 base, there was a span of 16 bases. The PCR ran on 60 Vbeta and 13 Jbeta primers. TCRdb's table, derived via immunoSEQ multiplex PCR, lists solely in-frame clones and lacks some. Among some 140,000 clones listed, approximately 80% were seen once. This rearrangement joins TRBV7-8 to TRBJ1-1; D may be TRBD1 (5 bases). This clonotype was obtained from a woman aged 40 to 55 in good health and CMV-seronegative. The sequencing sample was made of PBMCs. CDR3 nucleotides: TGTGCCAGCAGCTCCGGGGGGGACGGGTCGAACACTGAAGCTTTCTTT. Protein product: CASSSGGDGSNTEAFF.